A single sample gave rise to the 28 T cell receptor beta chains below, sequenced in a study of cytomegalovirus exposure and HLA in healthy donors. Primers for the PCR totalled 60 Vbeta and 13 Jbeta. TCRdb keeps only in-frame clones here, not all; method: immunoSEQ multiplex PCR. The data contain 90,000 to 120,000 clones, around 72% of them singletons. The sample was PBMCs. The origin of the receptors is a woman between 35 and 50 years old in good health and CMV-seropositive.

The gene calls are TRBV9 and TRBJ2-2, with 13 bases fitting TRBD2. Germline V lookup: CDR1 SGDLS, CDR2 YYNGEE. The CDR3 consists of 18 residues. J lost 4 bases, V lost 4 bases, and 10 bases had no gene match. CDR3 sequence reads: CASSPRWTSGGTTGELFF. CDR3 bases: TGTGCCAGCAGCCCGAGATGGACTAGCGGGGGAACCACCGGGGAGCTGTTTTTT. Complete variable domain (other parts from reference TRBV9 and TRBJ2-2): DSGVTQTPKHLITATGQRVTLRCSPRSGDLSVYWYQQSLDQGLQFLIQYYNGEERAKGNILERFSAQQFPDLHSELNLSSLELGDSALYFCASSPRWTSGGTTGELFFGEGSRLTVL.

The V gene is TRBV30, the J gene TRBJ2-5, with 13 bases identical to TRBD2. Germline V lookup: CDR1 GTSNPN, CDR2 SVGIG (reference sequence). V dropped 5 bases and J dropped 3; count of bases not matched to a gene: 6. The CDR3 covers 15 residues. CDR3 residues: CAWPGTSGVEETQYF. The CDR3 nucleotides are TGTGCCTGGCCAGGGACTAGCGGGGTTGAAGAGACCCAGTACTTC. The whole variable domain, filled in from reference TRBV30 and TRBJ2-5, reads SQTIHQWPATLVQPVGSPLSLECTVEGTSNPNLYWYRQAAGRGLQLLFYSVGIGQISSEVPQNLSASRPQDRQFILSSKKLLLSDSGFYLCAWPGTSGVEETQYFGPGTRLLVL.

The chain links TRBV18 to TRBJ1-4; TRBD1 matches at 7 bases. Germline CDR1 and CDR2: KGHSH and LQKENI. The junction had 9 bases not matched to a gene; V was cut back by 4 bases and J by 7 bases. The CDR3 runs 15 residues. In nucleotides, the CDR3 is TGTGCCAGCTCACTCGGGGGAAGGGGGCGTGAAAAACTGTTTTTT. It is translated as CASSLGGRGREKLFF.

The chain carries TRBV4-3 and TRBJ1-1, with D possibly being TRBD1 (6 bases). The V end was cut by 4 bases, the J end by 11 bases, with 14 bases between. Germline CDR1 reads LGHNA; CDR2 reads YSLEER. The CDR3 consists of 12 residues. CDR3 in amino acids: CASSPVQGAAFF. The CDR3, as DNA: TGCGCCAGCAGCCCTGTACAGGGTGCTGCTTTCTTT.

There are a few counts of this clone. The chain carries TRBV6-6 and TRBJ1-1, with 8 bases aligning to TRBD1. The V and J ends lost 6 bases and 0 bases, in that order; junction bases with no gene match: 6. Germline CDR1 is MNHNY and CDR2 is SVGAGI (reference sequence). CDR3 length equals 15 residues. The CDR3 reads CASRQQGQVNTEAFF. CDR3 in DNA: TGTGCCAGCAGACAGCAGGGACAGGTGAACACTGAAGCTTTCTTT.

This chain uses TRBV6-5 with TRBJ1-1; D possibly corresponds to TRBD1 (5 bases). Germline CDR1 MNHEY, CDR2 SVGAGI. The CDR3 extends over 14 amino acids. The V end was cut by 6 bases, the J end by 1 base, with 12 bases between. CDR3 in amino acids: CASSPNGGNTEAFF. CDR3 in DNA: TGTGCCAGCAGCCCCAACGGGGGGAACACTGAAGCTTTCTTT.

As regards this clone: At one end, the junction sequence differs from germline, possibly due to a read error. The J gene is TRBJ1-3, the V gene TRBV2, with D possibly matching TRBD1 (6 bases). This CDR3 is 11 amino acids long. CDR1 and CDR2 from the germline V gene are SNHLY and FYNNEI. The DNA of the CDR3 is TGTGCCAGCAGTGACCCAGGGACACCCGATTTT. Encoded protein: CASSDPGTPDF.

The chain links TRBV5-1 to TRBJ1-2, with a tentative D call TRBD1 (6 bases). Per the germline V gene, CDR1 is SGHRS and CDR2 is YFSETQ. Trimming removed 2 bases from V and 4 bases from J, with 9 bases in between. This CDR3 has 13 amino acids. CDR3 amino acids: CASSFQGSYGYTF. CDR3 coding DNA: TGCGCCAGCAGCTTCCAGGGGAGCTATGGCTACACCTTC.

The genes are TRBV27 and TRBJ1-5; a weak D match, TRBD1 (6 bases). Trimming took off 1 base at V and 2 bases at J, with 9 bases between the two ends. Germline values: CDR1 MNHEY, CDR2 SMNVEV (reference sequence). The CDR3 is 15 residues long. The DNA for the CDR3 is TGTGCCAGCAGTTTATTTGGGGGCGGCAATCAGCCCCAGCATTTT. Its translation: CASSLFGGGNQPQHF.

This chain joins TRBV7-6 and TRBJ1-1; D gene ambiguous. The V end lost 4 bases, the J end lost 4 bases, and 10 bases lay between the germline ends. Germline V gives CDR1 SGHVS, CDR2 FNYEAQ. This CDR3 region has 13 residues. The CDR3 coding sequence is TGTGCCAGCAGCTCCACCGAGGGCACTGAAGCTTTCTTT. It encodes CASSSTEGTEAFF. The full variable domain, completed using reference TRBV7-6 and TRBJ1-1, is GAGVSQSPRYKVTKRGQDVALRCDPISGHVSLYWYRQALGQGPEFLTYFNYEAQQDKSGLPNDRFSAERPEGSISTLTIQRTEQRDSAMYRCASSSTEGTEAFFGQGTRLTVV.

The chain links TRBV7-9 to TRBJ2-6; D is unresolved. Germline CDR1 and CDR2: SEHNR and FQNEAQ (reference sequence). Trimming pared 8 bases from V and 2 bases from J, leaving 7 bases between. This CDR3 has 13 residues. CDR3 loop: CASEPPGANVLTF. DNA for the CDR3: TGTGCCAGCGAGCCGCCTGGGGCCAACGTCCTGACTTTC.

This sequence joins TRBV5-1 and TRBJ2-7, with a possible D match to TRBD1 (6 bases). Germline assignment: CDR1 SGHRS and CDR2 YFSETQ. The CDR3 extends over 14 amino acids. The V end was cut by 2 bases, the J end by 3 bases, with 12 bases between. The DNA for the CDR3 is TGCGCCAGCAGCTTACAGGGAGTGATCTACGAGCAGTACTTC. Its translation: CASSLQGVIYEQYF.

The V gene is TRBV7-9, the J gene TRBJ1-2; the D gene is possibly TRBD1 (5 bases). From germline, CDR1 is SEHNR and CDR2 FQNEAQ (reference sequence). V gave up 5 bases and J gave up 8 bases, with 12 bases separating them. The CDR3 is made up of 12 amino acids. The CDR3 nucleotides are TGTGCCAGCAGCGGGACGGGGGAGGGCTACACCTTC. Residues: CASSGTGEGYTF.

This chain connects TRBV5-6 to TRBJ1-1; perhaps TRBD1 as D (5 bases). The CDR3 covers 16 residues. Germline loops: CDR1 SGHDT, CDR2 YYEEEE. Trimming shortened V by 2 bases and J by 1 base, and 15 bases separated the two germline ends. CDR3 nucleotide sequence: TGTGCCAGCAGCTTCGGTGGGGCAGGTTGGAACACTGAAGCTTTCTTT. This codes for CASSFGGAGWNTEAFF. Full variable domain (outside the CDR3, taken from reference TRBV5-6 and TRBJ1-1): DAGVTQSPTHLIKTRGQQVTLRCSPKSGHDTVSWYQQALGQGPQFIFQYYEEEERQRGNFPDRFSGHQFPNYSSELNVNALLLGDSALYLCASSFGGAGWNTEAFFGQGTRLTVV.

The genes are TRBV7-3 and TRBJ1-1; 9 bases agree with TRBD1. CDR3 size: 13 residues. V dropped 4 bases and J dropped 8; count of bases not matched to a gene: 5. Germline V gene sequence: CDR1 SGHTA, CDR2 FQGTGA. CDR3 in amino acids: CASSYTGGAEAFF. The CDR3 DNA is TGTGCCAGCAGCTATACAGGGGGCGCCGAAGCTTTCTTT.

A single count supports this clone. The chain couples TRBV5-1 to TRBJ1-2; TRBD1 is a possible D gene (6 bases). CDR1 and CDR2 (germline): SGHRS, YFSETQ. Trimming took 4 bases from V and 5 from J, leaving 9 bases between them. The CDR3 is 12 amino acids. The CDR3 here is CASSPDRYGYTF. CDR3 nucleotides: TGCGCCAGCAGCCCCGACAGGTATGGCTACACCTTC. The variable domain in full, with the rest retrieved from reference TRBV5-1 and TRBJ1-2, is KAGVTQTPRYLIKTRGQQVTLSCSPISGHRSVSWYQQTPGQGLQFLFEYFSETQRNKGNFPGRFSGRQFSNSRSEMNVSTLELGDSALYLCASSPDRYGYTFGSGTRLTVV.

This chain connects TRBV2 to TRBJ2-7; D is undetermined. The CDR3 extends over 11 amino acids. Looked up from germline, CDR1 is SNHLY and CDR2 is FYNNEI. The germline V and J ends were trimmed by 8 bases and 6 bases, with 11 bases remaining between them. CDR3 DNA: TGTGCCAGCTCCCTCAGCGCCGAGCAGTACTTC. Translating it yields CASSLSAEQYF.

The chain uses TRBV30 and TRBJ1-1, with 9 positions matching TRBD1. Per germline, CDR1 GTSNPN and CDR2 SVGIG (reference sequence). The J segment lost 4 bases and the V segment lost 5 bases, leaving 8 bases of the junction unmatched. This CDR3 has 14 amino acids. The CDR3 nucleotides read TGTGCCTGGGTGTCCCGGGACAGGGTCACTGAAGCTTTCTTT. Amino acids: CAWVSRDRVTEAFF. Supplemented by reference TRBV30 and TRBJ1-1, the full variable domain reads SQTIHQWPATLVQPVGSPLSLECTVEGTSNPNLYWYRQAAGRGLQLLFYSVGIGQISSEVPQNLSASRPQDRQFILSSKKLLLSDSGFYLCAWVSRDRVTEAFFGQGTRLTVV.

The V gene is TRBV2, the J gene TRBJ2-7, with 10 bases aligning to TRBD1. Germline V gives CDR1 SNHLY, CDR2 FYNNEI. CDR3 length equals 16 residues. The V segment lost 3 bases and the J segment 5 bases; nucleotides outside the gene matches: 10. The CDR3 nucleotides are TGTGCCAGCAGTGAGGGGTCCGGGACAGGGGCGGACGAGCAGTACTTC. Amino acids: CASSEGSGTGADEQYF.

The chain joins TRBV5-1 to TRBJ2-7, with D perhaps TRBD2 (7 bases). From germline, CDR1 is SGHRS and CDR2 YFSETQ. The ends were cut back, 4 bases at V and 4 bases at J, with 15 bases in the middle. The length of the CDR3 is 14 residues. The CDR3 DNA is TGCGCCAGCAGCCGGGGAGGGGGAGAGTACGAGCAGTACTTC. Its translation is CASSRGGGEYEQYF.

In DNA form, the CDR3 reads TGCGCCAGCAGCTCTCCAGGGGGATCGGGCGAGCAGTACTTC. Translated, it gives CASSSPGGSGEQYF. The chain has TRBV5-1 and TRBJ2-7; 7 bases fit TRBD1. The CDR3 is 14 amino acids. The V gene end was trimmed by 3 bases and the J gene end by 6 bases; junction bases not matched to a gene: 9. The germline CDR1 and CDR2 sequences are SGHRS and YFSETQ.

The rearrangement uses TRBV29-1 and TRBJ2-3; 7 nucleotides match TRBD1. Germline values: CDR1 SQVTM, CDR2 ANQGSEA. CDR3 length: 14 amino acids. V shed 3 bases and J 0 bases; nucleotides not matched to a gene: 3. The CDR3 sequence is CSVDRGLSTDTQYF. Here the CDR3 DNA reads TGCAGCGTTGATAGGGGGCTAAGCACAGATACGCAGTATTTT.

V gene TRBV4-1 combines with J gene TRBJ2-5, with D tentatively TRBD1 (6 bases). Germline CDR1 and CDR2: MGHRA and YSYEKL. V shed 2 bases and J shed 0 bases, with 10 bases lying between them. The CDR3 has 15 amino acids. The CDR3 DNA reads TGCGCCAGCAGCCAAACCGGGACAAACCAAGAGACCCAGTACTTC. It specifies CASSQTGTNQETQYF.

J is TRBJ1-6 and V is TRBV19; 9 bases are a match to TRBD1. Germline V gene sequence: CDR1 LNHDA, CDR2 SQIVND (reference sequence). This CDR3 has 15 residues. V was pared by 5 bases and J by 10 bases, with 9 bases of the junction left unmatched. This CDR3 reads CASSLGQGMSSPLHF. Here the CDR3 DNA reads TGTGCCAGTAGTCTCGGACAGGGGATGAGCTCACCCCTCCACTTT.

The V call is TRBV18, the J call TRBJ1-6, with D tentatively TRBD1 (6 bases). From germline, CDR1 is KGHSH and CDR2 LQKENI. The V gene lost 6 bases and the J gene lost 10 bases, with 16 bases spanning the gap. The CDR3 totals 14 residues. CDR3 DNA sequence: TGTGCCAGCTCGGCCGGACAGACCCCCTCACCCCTCCACTTT. Protein product: CASSAGQTPSPLHF.

This rearrangement joins TRBV4-2 to TRBJ2-3; no clear D. Germline CDR1 is LGHNA and CDR2 is YNFKEQ. The CDR3 covers 14 residues. With 1 base removed from V and 2 bases from J, the gap between germline ends came to 7 bases. DNA for the CDR3: TGTGCCAGCAGCCAAGCGGGTCCCACAGATACGCAGTATTTT. Translated, it gives CASSQAGPTDTQYF.

This chain joins TRBV11-2 and TRBJ1-2; D uncertain. The V end lost 0 bases, the J end lost 4 bases, and 9 bases lay between the germline ends. CDR1 and CDR2 (germline): SGHAT, FQNNGV. CDR3 size: 14 residues. DNA of the CDR3: TGTGCCAGCAGCTTAGATCTCGGTTTCTATGGCTACACCTTC. Encoded protein: CASSLDLGFYGYTF.

The rearrangement uses TRBV6-5 and TRBJ2-3; 10 bases map to TRBD2. The V gene end was trimmed by 0 bases and the J gene end by 6 bases; junction bases not matched to a gene: 6. The germline CDR1 and CDR2 sequences are MNHEY and SVGAGI. The CDR3 runs 16 residues. The DNA of the CDR3 is TGTGCCAGCAGTTACTCGAAAGCGGGGGGGCAGGATACGCAGTATTTT. Translation gives CASSYSKAGGQDTQYF.